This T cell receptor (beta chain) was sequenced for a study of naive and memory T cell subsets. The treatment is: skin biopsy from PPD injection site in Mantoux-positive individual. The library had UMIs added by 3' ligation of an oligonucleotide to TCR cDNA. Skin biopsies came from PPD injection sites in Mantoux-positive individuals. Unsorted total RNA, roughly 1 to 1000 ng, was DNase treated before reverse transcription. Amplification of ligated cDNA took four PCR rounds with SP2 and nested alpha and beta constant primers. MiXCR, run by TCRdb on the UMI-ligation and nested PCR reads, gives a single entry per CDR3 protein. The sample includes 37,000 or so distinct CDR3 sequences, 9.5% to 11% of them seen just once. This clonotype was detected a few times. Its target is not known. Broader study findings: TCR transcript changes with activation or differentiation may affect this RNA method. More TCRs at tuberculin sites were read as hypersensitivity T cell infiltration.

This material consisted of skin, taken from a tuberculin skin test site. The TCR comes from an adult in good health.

CDR3 amino acids: CSASPRLGGYTF. In nucleotides, the CDR3 is TGCAGTGCTAGTCCACGTTTGGGGGGCTACACCTTC. The genes are TRBV20-1 and TRBJ1-2; unclear D gene. CDR1 and CDR2 from the germline V gene are DFQATT and SNEGSKA (reference sequence). V was trimmed by 3 bases and J by 8 bases, leaving 13 bases between them. The CDR3 loop spans 12 amino acids.